The 28 T cell receptor beta chains presented below share a single source sample, sequenced in a study of vaccination and CD4 T cells after COVID-19. Cultured CD4+ T cells had their DNA profiled by the Oncomine TCR Beta short-read assay. One entry per CDR3 protein, called by TCRdb with MiXCR from the PCR reads. The sample includes around 26,000 distinct CDR3 sequences, approximately 50% of them seen just once. For these receptors, no antigen is known. Sample treatment: roughly 10-day PBMC culture with coronavirus spike peptide pools or control peptides (ViraFEST assay). The input for sequencing was CD4+ T cells from blood, cultured in vitro, taken before SARS-CoV-2 vaccination. All receptors come from a human donor who received a COVID-19 vaccine.

The V gene is TRBV5-1, the J gene TRBJ2-2; 10 nucleotides line up with TRBD1. Trimming took 3 bases from V and 4 from J; bases not matched to a gene: 3. This CDR3 comprises 15 residues. The germline gives CDR1 SGHRS, CDR2 YFSETQ. CDR3 DNA: TGCGCCAGCAGCTCTGGGACAGGGGCCACCGGGGAGCTGTTTTTT. Protein: CASSSGTGATGELFF.

The chain has TRBV25-1 and TRBJ2-5; no definite D call. This CDR3 contains 14 residues. V was cut by 1 base and J by 5 bases, with 11 bases left in between. CDR1 is MGHDK, CDR2 SYGVNS, per germline. CDR3 DNA: TGTGCCAGCAGTGAATTTATGGCTGGGGAGACCCAGTACTTC. Residues: CASSEFMAGETQYF. Full variable domain (rest looked up from reference TRBV25-1 and TRBJ2-5): EADIYQTPRYLVIGTGKKITLECSQTMGHDKMYWYQQDPGMELHLIHYSYGVNSTEKGDLSSESTVSRIRTEHFPLTLESARPSHTSQYLCASSEFMAGETQYFGPGTRLLVL.

This chain connects TRBV19 to TRBJ1-6; no reliable D call. CDR1 and CDR2 (germline): LNHDA, SQIVND (reference sequence). V was pared by 6 bases and J by 4 bases, with 16 bases between. The CDR3 consists of 16 residues. The CDR3 bases are TGTGCCAGTAGAGGTAGCGGACGGAGTTATAATTCACCCCTCCACTTT. Translation gives CASRGSGRSYNSPLHF.

The V gene is TRBV3-1, the J gene TRBJ1-1; D might be TRBD1 (6 bases). Germline CDR1 LGHDT, CDR2 YNNKEL (reference sequence). CDR3 length: 14 residues. V shed 6 bases and J shed 3 bases, with 14 bases lying between them. CDR3 protein: CASRRGGGDTEAFF. In DNA, the CDR3 is TGTGCCAGCAGGAGGGGGGGTGGGGACACTGAAGCTTTCTTT.

The chain couples TRBV5-1 to TRBJ1-6; D is perhaps TRBD1 (5 bases). Trimming left V 2 bases short and J 9 bases short, with 12 bases between. CDR1 and CDR2 from the germline V gene are SGHRS and YFSETQ. The CDR3 length is 14 residues. CDR3 protein: CASSLRSGGSPLHF. The CDR3 bases are TGCGCCAGCAGCTTACGGAGCGGGGGTTCACCCCTCCACTTT. Looking up the rest from reference TRBV5-1 and TRBJ1-6 gives the full variable domain: KAGVTQTPRYLIKTRGQQVTLSCSPISGHRSVSWYQQTPGQGLQFLFEYFSETQRNKGNFPGRFSGRQFSNSRSEMNVSTLELGDSALYLCASSLRSGGSPLHFGNGTRLTVT.

In DNA form, the CDR3 reads TGTGCCAGCAGTGCCCAGGGGGGGACTGAAGCTTTCTTT. This translates into CASSAQGGTEAFF. The V call is TRBV25-1, the J call TRBJ1-1; 7 bases fit TRBD1. Germline lookup yields CDR1 MGHDK and CDR2 SYGVNS. The CDR3 is 13 residues long. Germline trimming cut 4 bases from V and 5 bases from J; bases unmatched to any gene: 4.

The sample holds a few counts of this clonotype. This chain links TRBV11-2 with TRBJ1-2; possibly TRBD1 for D (6 bases). The CDR3 length is 15 residues. Per germline, CDR1 SGHAT and CDR2 FQNNGV. The V end lost 0 bases, the J end lost 0 bases, and 8 bases lay between the germline ends. The DNA for the CDR3 is TGTGCCAGCAGCTTAGAGAGGACAGCTAACTATGGCTACACCTTC. Amino acid sequence: CASSLERTANYGYTF.

The gene calls are TRBV7-2 and TRBJ2-5; D is possibly TRBD1 (5 bases). The germline V gene encodes CDR1 SGHTA and CDR2 FQGNSA. This CDR3 has 14 amino acids. Between the trimmed V and J ends, which lost 6 bases and 2 bases, there was a span of 13 bases. The CDR3 loop is CASSRGLSQETQYF. Here the CDR3 DNA reads TGTGCCAGCAGTAGGGGTCTATCTCAAGAGACCCAGTACTTC.

The sample holds a few counts of this clonotype. The chain joins TRBV18 to TRBJ1-2, with 7 nucleotides matching TRBD1. The ends lost 7 bases at V and 2 bases at J; junction bases unmatched: 7. From germline, CDR1 is KGHSH and CDR2 LQKENI. This CDR3 comprises 14 residues. CDR3 sequence (DNA): TGTGCCAGCTTGCTTAAGGGGGCCAACTATGGCTACACCTTC. Residues: CASLLKGANYGYTF.

The CDR3: CASMGDRSNNEQFF. The CDR3, as DNA: TGCGCCAGCATGGGGGACAGGTCTAACAATGAGCAGTTCTTC. V is TRBV10-1 and J is TRBJ2-1, with 8 bases fitting TRBD1. This CDR3 is built from 14 residues. After removal of 7 bases from V and 5 bases from J, the junction contained 7 bases not matched to a gene. Germline V gene lookup returns CDR1 WNHNN and CDR2 SYGVQD (reference sequence).

CDR3 protein: CAGAKGANEKLFF. Written as DNA, the CDR3 is TGTGCCGGCGCCAAGGGAGCTAATGAAAAACTGTTTTTT. The V and J genes are TRBV30 and TRBJ1-4; D gene uncertain. The CDR3 has 13 residues. Germline CDR1 and CDR2: GTSNPN and SVGIG (reference sequence). V was trimmed by 8 bases and J by 3 bases, leaving 13 bases between them.

This sequence joins TRBV9 and TRBJ2-5, with D unclear. CDR3 size: 14 residues. In germline, CDR1 is SGDLS, CDR2 YYNGEE. Trimming stripped 0 bases from V and 2 bases from J, with 8 bases between. The CDR3 DNA sequence: TGTGCCAGCAGCGTAGGGACCGCTCAAGAGACCCAGTACTTC. Its translation is CASSVGTAQETQYF. The full variable domain, its missing parts supplied by reference TRBV9 and TRBJ2-5, is DSGVTQTPKHLITATGQRVTLRCSPRSGDLSVYWYQQSLDQGLQFLIQYYNGEERAKGNILERFSAQQFPDLHSELNLSSLELGDSALYFCASSVGTAQETQYFGPGTRLLVL.

This rearrangement joins TRBV6-1 to TRBJ2-1; 7 bases agree with TRBD2. This CDR3 region has 14 residues. V lost 6 bases, J lost 2 bases, and 4 bases stayed unmatched. Germline CDR1 and CDR2: MNHNS and SASEGT. The CDR3 protein is CASRRGDAYNEQFF. The CDR3 coding sequence is TGTGCCAGCAGACGGGGGGACGCCTACAATGAGCAGTTCTTC.

This clonotype was recorded a few times. DNA for the CDR3: TGTGCCAGTAAAACAGGGATCGGCAACTATGGCTACACCTTC. Amino acids: CASKTGIGNYGYTF. The V gene is TRBV19, the J gene TRBJ1-2; D may be TRBD1 (6 bases). The germline V gene has CDR1 LNHDA and CDR2 SQIVND (reference sequence). The V end lost 7 bases, the J end lost 2 bases, and 14 bases lay between the germline ends. CDR3 length: 14 residues. Full variable domain (outside the CDR3, taken from reference TRBV19 and TRBJ1-2): DGGITQSPKYLFRKEGQNVTLSCEQNLNHDAMYWYRQDPGQGLRLIYYSQIVNDFQKGDIAEGYSVSREKKESFPLTVTSAQKNPTAFYLCASKTGIGNYGYTFGSGTRLTVV.

In this sample, this clonotype turned up a few times. The genes are TRBV27 and TRBJ1-6, with D maybe TRBD1 (6 bases). V shed 7 bases and J shed 8 bases, with 18 bases lying between them. CDR3 length: 15 amino acids. The germline CDR1 and CDR2 sequences are MNHEY and SMNVEV (reference sequence). CDR3 amino acids: CASTSTGFPYSPLHF. The CDR3 region has the DNA TGTGCCAGCACCTCAACAGGGTTTCCGTATTCACCCCTCCACTTT.

The V and J genes are TRBV6-1 and TRBJ1-2, with a tentative D call TRBD1 (6 bases). The V end was cut by 4 bases, the J end by 2 bases, with 14 bases between. Germline V gene data show CDR1 as MNHNS and CDR2 as SASEGT. This CDR3 has 15 amino acids. CDR3 region: CASSVTGPQNYGYTF. The DNA of the CDR3 is TGTGCCAGCAGTGTGACAGGCCCCCAGAACTATGGCTACACCTTC.

V usage is TRBV7-2 and J usage is TRBJ2-3, with 9 nucleotides matching TRBD1. Germline loops: CDR1 SGHTA, CDR2 FQGNSA. The length of the CDR3 is 17 residues. V shed 5 bases, J shed 6 bases, and the junction held 15 bases outside the gene matches. In DNA form, the CDR3 reads TGTGCCAGCAGCCGACAGGGGGGACGTCACTTGGGGGATACGCAGTATTTT. Residues: CASSRQGGRHLGDTQYF. Drawing the rest from reference TRBV7-2 and TRBJ2-3, the complete variable domain is GAGVSQSPSNKVTEKGKDVELRCDPISGHTALYWYRQSLGQGLEFLIYFQGNSAPDKSGLPSDRFSAERTGGSVSTLTIQRTQQEDSAVYLCASSRQGGRHLGDTQYFGPGTRLTVL.

V gene TRBV7-2 combines with J gene TRBJ2-5; D call uncertain. CDR1 and CDR2 (germline): SGHTA, FQGNSA. Trimming stripped 1 base from V and 2 bases from J, with 8 bases between. This CDR3 contains 14 residues. Here the CDR3 DNA reads TGTGCCAGCAGCTTAGTTAGCACTCAAGAGACCCAGTACTTC. Translating gives CASSLVSTQETQYF.

The chain couples TRBV21-1 to TRBJ2-1; the table's D gene call, TRBD1, was not cross checked with the DNA. TRBV21-1 is a recognized pseudogene. This CDR3 comprises 18 residues. CDR3 loop: CASSKGGQGLAFYNEQFF. CDR3 bases: TGTGCCAGCAGCAAAGGAGGGCAGGGGCTAGCCTTCTACAATGAGCAGTTCTTC.

The chain employs TRBV2 and TRBJ1-3; tentative D call: TRBD1 (5 bases). Germline values: CDR1 SNHLY, CDR2 FYNNEI. Trimming took off 0 bases at V and 2 bases at J, with 8 bases between the two ends. The length of the CDR3 is 15 residues. The CDR3 bases are TGTGCCAGCAGTGAAGCAAGGGGCCCTGGAAACACCATATATTTT. This gives the protein CASSEARGPGNTIYF.

This clonotype was recorded a few times. The chain is built from TRBV7-2 and TRBJ1-1; 9 bases map to TRBD1. Germline CDR1 is SGHTA and CDR2 is FQGNSA. V lost 1 base, J lost 10 bases, and 4 bases stayed unmatched. This CDR3 region has 13 residues. The CDR3 loop reads CASSLDRGLGAFF. CDR3 nucleotide sequence: TGTGCCAGCAGCTTAGACAGGGGGCTGGGAGCTTTCTTT.

V gene TRBV7-2 combines with J gene TRBJ2-2, with D perhaps matching TRBD2 (6 bases). The V and J ends lost 2 bases and 2 bases respectively, with 15 bases between them. Looked up from germline, CDR1 is SGHTA and CDR2 is FQGNSA. This CDR3 contains 17 residues. CDR3 residues: CASSLLIRGINTGELFF. CDR3 sequence (DNA): TGTGCCAGCAGCTTATTGATTCGGGGGATAAACACCGGGGAGCTGTTTTTT.

This chain's CDR3 is CASSNLYEQYF. Written as DNA, the CDR3 is TGTGCCAGCAGTAATCTCTACGAGCAGTACTTC. The rearrangement uses TRBV6-1 and TRBJ2-7; D ambiguous. CDR3 size: 11 residues. Germline V lookup: CDR1 MNHNS, CDR2 SASEGT. The V end lost 5 bases, the J end lost 3 bases, and 5 bases lay between the germline ends.

This clonotype was seen just once. This chain uses TRBV12-3 or TRBV12-4 with TRBJ1-2, with D hard to call. Trimming shortened V by 6 bases and J by 4 bases, and 18 bases separated the two germline ends. The length of the CDR3 is 15 residues. The CDR3 sequence: CASSPERIRAYGYTF. CDR3 bases: TGTGCCAGCAGCCCGGAGAGGATTAGGGCCTATGGCTACACCTTC.

In its sample, this clonotype was seen once. The V call is TRBV20-1, the J call TRBJ1-2; 7 bases line up with TRBD1. Germline V gene data show CDR1 as DFQATT and CDR2 as SNEGSKA (reference sequence). Unmatched junction bases numbered 10, after V lost 6 bases and J lost 3 bases. The CDR3 runs 14 residues. CDR3 amino acids: CSANPGQPDYGYTF. Written as DNA, the CDR3 is TGCAGTGCGAACCCGGGACAGCCAGACTATGGCTACACCTTC.

A remark on this clonotype: At one end the junction does not follow the germline gene, possibly because of a read error. The chain uses TRBV6-5 and TRBJ2-7; perhaps D is TRBD1 or TRBD2 (5 bases each). This CDR3 spans 14 amino acids. CDR1 MNHEY and CDR2 SVGAGI come from the germline V gene. The CDR3 DNA sequence: TGTGCCAGCAGTTACTCGGGGGTCTCCTACGAGCGGTACTTC. It is translated as CASSYSGVSYERYF.

The chain couples TRBV20-1 to TRBJ1-2; D unclear. Germline assignment: CDR1 DFQATT and CDR2 SNEGSKA (reference sequence). The V gene lost 0 bases and the J gene lost 7 bases, with 18 bases spanning the gap. This CDR3 is built from 15 residues. The CDR3 region has the DNA TGCAGTGCTAGAGATACGATGTTGCTTGGCGTTGGCTACACCTTC. It is translated as CSARDTMLLGVGYTF.

The V gene is TRBV6-1, the J gene TRBJ2-5; possibly TRBD2 for D (5 bases). This CDR3 region has 13 residues. Germline V gene data show CDR1 as MNHNS and CDR2 as SASEGT. V lost 5 bases to trimming and J lost 4 bases, with 11 bases between them. CDR3 amino acids: CASSLNAGETQYF. CDR3 coding DNA: TGTGCCAGCAGTCTTAATGCGGGAGAGACCCAGTACTTC.